In this sample, the clone carrying this T cell receptor beta chain turned up many times. What it binds is not known. The sample originates from a study of blood T cells in healthy people across ages. A J-beta primer mix and a sample-barcoded 5' primer were used in a second PCR of roughly 6 to 11 cycles. All cDNA molecules were each tagged by a template-switch adaptor with 12 random nucleotides. TCRdb processed the 5' RACE reads anew with MiXCR; each CDR3 protein has one entry. The sample consists of about 970,000 distinct CDR3 sequences, roughly 51% of them appearing once. Study-wide results and limits: Higher diversity, along with more naive CD4+ cells, distinguished long-lived donors from aged donors. Diversity estimated from one million T cells was considered an underestimate. No one knew whether donors had CMV, which possibly confounded expanded clonotype changes.

The germline V gene encodes CDR1 SGHRS and CDR2 YFSETQ. The CDR3 runs to 14 residues. J lost 4 bases, V lost 3 bases, and 2 bases had no gene match. V usage is TRBV5-1 and J usage is TRBJ2-1; 9 bases fit TRBD2. Input material: blood. The origin of this receptor is a woman aged 60-70 years in good health. The CDR3 DNA is TGCGCCAGCAGCTCCCTAGCGGGGTACAATGAGCAGTTCTTC. It is translated as CASSSLAGYNEQFF.